The rows below give T cell receptor beta chains drawn from one sample of a study of T cell responses to AZD1222 COVID-19 vaccine. TCRdb's table, derived via immunoSEQ multiplex PCR, lists solely in-frame clones and lacks some. The data contain roughly 120,000 clones, around 94% of them seen just once; the ten biggest clones take up under 3.5%. The sample consisted of peripheral blood, taken on day 0 of AZD1222 vaccination. These receptors were collected from an adult in good health. Both conserved end residues are part of each CDR3. The D gene is left open where the match is weak. Rows give clone size only sometimes, using once, few, many, or a class for an expanded clone.

J: TRBJ2-3; size: once; V: TRBV6-5; length: 10; D: -; DNA: TGTGCCATCGACACAGATACGCAGTATTTT; CDR3: CAIDTDTQYF
J: TRBJ2-5; size: once; V: TRBV25-1; length: 15; D: -; DNA: TGTGCCAGCAGTGAAATGGTCAGGTACCAAGAGACCCAGTACTTC; CDR3: CASSEMVRYQETQYF
J: TRBJ1-5; size: -; V: TRBV27; length: 16; D: -; DNA: TGTGCCAGCAGTCCCTGGACGGGGGGGAAGCATCAGCCCCAGCATTTT; CDR3: CASSPWTGGKHQPQHF
J: TRBJ1-1; size: -; V: TRBV13; length: 14; D: TRBD1; DNA: TGTGCCAGCAGCCCGACAGGGGAAAGGGCTGAAGCTTTCTTT; CDR3: CASSPTGERAEAFF
J: TRBJ1-3; size: once; V: TRBV6-5; length: 15; D: -; DNA: TGTGCCAGCAGTTCGGGGCGCAGGTCTGGAAACACCATATATTTT; CDR3: CASSSGRRSGNTIYF
J: TRBJ1-4; size: -; V: TRBV29-1; length: 11; D: -; DNA: TGCAGCGTGGAGGAGGCGATGTCACTGTTTTTT; CDR3: CSVEEAMSLFF
J: TRBJ2-5; size: -; V: TRBV7-8; length: 13; D: -; DNA: TGTGCCACCCGTTCCAGGTTTCAAGAGACCCAGTACTTC; CDR3: CATRSRFQETQYF
J: TRBJ1-5; size: once; V: TRBV12-3/TRBV12-4; length: 13; D: -; DNA: TGTGCCAGCAGTATCCAAGGCCAGCAGCCCCAGCATTTT; CDR3: CASSIQGQQPQHF
J: TRBJ2-5; size: -; V: TRBV11-1; length: 15; D: -; DNA: TGTGCCAGCAGCCATCGTGAGCGGACTGGAGAGACCCAGTACTTC; CDR3: CASSHRERTGETQYF
J: TRBJ1-1; size: -; V: TRBV24-1; length: 16; D: TRBD1; DNA: TGTGCCACCAGTGATTGGACAGGGAGGATGGACACTGAAGCTTTCTTT; CDR3: CATSDWTGRMDTEAFF
J: TRBJ2-7; size: -; V: TRBV5-1; length: 14; D: TRBD1; DNA: TGCGCCAGCACCCCGGGACAGGGGGCGAGGGAGCAGTACTTC; CDR3: CASTPGQGAREQYF
J: TRBJ2-7; size: -; V: TRBV6-5; length: 13; D: -; DNA: TGTGCCGCAAGTCTCCGGAGCTCCTACGAGCAGTACTTC; CDR3: CAASLRSSYEQYF
J: TRBJ1-1; size: -; V: TRBV5-5; length: 14; D: -; DNA: TGTGCCAGCAGCTTGTCGCAGGCGAACACTGAAGCTTTCTTT; CDR3: CASSLSQANTEAFF
J: TRBJ2-1; size: -; V: TRBV7-9; length: 17; D: TRBD2; DNA: TGTGCCAGCAGCTTAGACTGGGGGACTAGCGGTTACAATGAGCAGTTCTTC; CDR3: CASSLDWGTSGYNEQFF
J: TRBJ2-2; size: -; V: TRBV11-2; length: 16; D: TRBD2; DNA: TGTGCCAGCAGCTCGTTAGCGGGAGGGCTGGCCGGGGAGCTGTTTTTT; CDR3: CASSSLAGGLAGELFF
J: TRBJ2-7; size: -; V: TRBV11-2; length: 14; D: -; DNA: TGTGCCAGCAGCTTAGCAGAGCCTTCTTACGAGCAGTACTTC; CDR3: CASSLAEPSYEQYF
J: TRBJ1-2; size: -; V: TRBV27; length: 14; D: -; DNA: TGTGCCAGCAGGCATCAAGGCAACCCATATGGCTACACCTTC; CDR3: CASRHQGNPYGYTF
J: TRBJ1-5; size: -; V: TRBV5-6; length: 15; D: -; DNA: TGTGCCAGCAGCTCGGGGACGGGTGAGATTCAGCCCCAGCATTTT; CDR3: CASSSGTGEIQPQHF
J: TRBJ1-2; size: -; V: TRBV19; length: 14; D: -; DNA: TGTGCCAGGACCCGCACTCACCCTAACTATGGCTACACCTTC; CDR3: CARTRTHPNYGYTF
J: TRBJ2-7; size: -; V: TRBV6-5; length: 13; D: -; DNA: TGTGCCAGCAGTTACTCGGACTCCTACGAGCAGTACTTC; CDR3: CASSYSDSYEQYF
J: TRBJ1-1; size: -; V: TRBV5-6; length: 12; D: -; DNA: TGTGCCGGAACAGGGCCGGGCACTGAAGCTTTCTTT; CDR3: CAGTGPGTEAFF
J: TRBJ2-1; size: -; V: TRBV14; length: 14; D: -; DNA: TGTGCCAGCAGCCACCTGTCCGTTGACAATGAGCAGTTCTTC; CDR3: CASSHLSVDNEQFF